This TCR beta chain was captured in a study of identical twins. Overall study findings and caveats: Twin-shared out-of-frame alpha sequences were enriched for low generation probability. Invariant MAIT and iNKT cells may have partly biased zero-insertion analyses.

With respect to this clonotype: Its antigen is unidentified.

V was shortened by 5 bases and J by 7 bases, with 24 bases between the two germline ends. This CDR3 has 17 residues. Germline V gene lookup returns CDR1 SEHNR and CDR2 FQNEAQ (reference sequence). Template switching added a universal primer binding site, and final cDNA carried unique molecular identifiers. A single record per CDR3 protein comes from TCRdb applying MiXCR to the 5' RACE reads. Of around 670,000 distinct CDR3 sequences listed, approximately 6.1% are singletons. V is TRBV7-9 and J is TRBJ2-1; maybe TRBD2 (6 bases). This TCR was recovered from a man between 18 and 29 years old in good health. What was sequenced was naive T cells sorted from blood. The CDR3 DNA reads as TGTGCCAGCAGCCACCCTCTATATAGGCGGGCGGGGAATGAGCAGTTCTTC. Its translation is CASSHPLYRRAGNEQFF.